This T cell receptor (beta chain) was profiled in a study of T cells in tuberculosis. Study-wide background: T cells were selected with CD1B tetramers loaded with glucose monomycolate. Study-wide points: Classification accuracy was 80% to 90% (AUROC over 0.85) with the GMM-specific repertoire.

Unsorted cryopreserved PBMC were sequenced, averaging around 100,000 T cells per clinical donor. Repertoires were generated with immunoSEQ multiplex PCR, while TCRdb's copy carries only in-frame clones and drops some. The repertoire holds approximately 10,000 clones, with over 90% as singletons. Regarding this clone: Its antigen is not known.

This CDR3 is built from 14 residues. The J segment lost 4 bases and the V segment lost 5 bases, leaving 6 bases of the junction unmatched. Per germline, CDR1 MNHEY and CDR2 SMNVEV (reference sequence). The TCR was taken from an adult with tuberculosis. The V call is TRBV27, the J call TRBJ2-7, with 9 bases fitting TRBD1. The sample taken for sequencing was PBMCs. The CDR3 is CASSLVGQGYEQYF. CDR3 sequence (DNA): TGTGCCAGCAGTCTCGTCGGACAGGGGTACGAGCAGTACTTC.